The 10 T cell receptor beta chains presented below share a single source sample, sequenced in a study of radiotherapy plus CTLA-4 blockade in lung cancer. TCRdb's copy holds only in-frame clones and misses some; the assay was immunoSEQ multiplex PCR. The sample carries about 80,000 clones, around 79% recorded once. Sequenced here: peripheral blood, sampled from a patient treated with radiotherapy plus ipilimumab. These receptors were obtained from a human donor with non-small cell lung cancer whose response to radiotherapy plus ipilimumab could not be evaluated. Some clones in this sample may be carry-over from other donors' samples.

The CDR3 loop reads CASSVSPGGSLYGGNTIYF. CDR3 DNA: TGTGCCAGCAGCGTCTCCCCAGGGGGGTCACTTTACGGAGGAAACACCATATATTTT. This chain connects TRBV9 to TRBJ1-3; 7 bases agree with TRBD1. CDR3 length equals 19 residues. Germline CDR1 reads SGDLS; CDR2 reads YYNGEE. After removal of 2 bases from V and 4 bases from J, the junction contained 18 bases not matched to a gene.

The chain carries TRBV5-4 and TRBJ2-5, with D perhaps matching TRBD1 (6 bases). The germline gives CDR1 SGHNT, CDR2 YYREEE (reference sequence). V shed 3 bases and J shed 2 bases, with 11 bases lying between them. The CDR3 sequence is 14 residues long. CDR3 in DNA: TGTGCCAGCAGCTCCAGGGGTGTTCAAGAGACCCAGTACTTC. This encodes CASSSRGVQETQYF. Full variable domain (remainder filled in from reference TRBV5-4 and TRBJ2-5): ETGVTQSPTHLIKTRGQQVTLRCSSQSGHNTVSWYQQALGQGPQFIFQYYREEENGRGNFPPRFSGLQFPNYSSELNVNALELDDSALYLCASSSRGVQETQYFGPGTRLLVL.

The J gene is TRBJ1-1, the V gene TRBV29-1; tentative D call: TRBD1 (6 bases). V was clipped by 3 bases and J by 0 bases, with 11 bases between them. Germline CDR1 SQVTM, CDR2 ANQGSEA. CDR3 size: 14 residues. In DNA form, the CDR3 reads TGCAGCGTTGAGGGGGCCATAATGAACACTGAAGCTTTCTTT. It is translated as CSVEGAIMNTEAFF.

The CDR3 sequence: CASSPPGQQETQYF. CDR3 in DNA: TGCGCCAGCAGCCCCCCTGGCCAACAAGAGACCCAGTACTTC. The rearrangement links TRBV5-1 to TRBJ2-5; D is undetermined. V lost 4 bases and J 2 bases, leaving 12 bases between the germline ends. CDR3 length equals 14 residues. Looked up from germline, CDR1 is SGHRS and CDR2 is YFSETQ.

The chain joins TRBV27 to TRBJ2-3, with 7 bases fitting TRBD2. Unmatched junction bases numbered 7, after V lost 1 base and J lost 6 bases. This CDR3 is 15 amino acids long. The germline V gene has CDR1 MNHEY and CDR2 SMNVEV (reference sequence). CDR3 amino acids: CASSLLGVGGDTQYF. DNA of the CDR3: TGTGCCAGCAGTTTATTGGGGGTCGGGGGGGATACGCAGTATTTT.

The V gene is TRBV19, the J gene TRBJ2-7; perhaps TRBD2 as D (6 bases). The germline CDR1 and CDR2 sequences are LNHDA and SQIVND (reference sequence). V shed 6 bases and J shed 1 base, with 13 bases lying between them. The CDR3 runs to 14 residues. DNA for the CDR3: TGTGCCAGTAGGGAGGGACGGTTTTCCTACGAGCAGTACTTC. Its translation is CASREGRFSYEQYF.

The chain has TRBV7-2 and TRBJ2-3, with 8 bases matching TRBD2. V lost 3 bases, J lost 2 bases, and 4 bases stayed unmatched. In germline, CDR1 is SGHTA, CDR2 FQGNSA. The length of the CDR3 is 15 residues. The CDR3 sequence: CASSLNGGATDTQYF. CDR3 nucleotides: TGTGCCAGCAGCTTGAACGGGGGGGCCACAGATACGCAGTATTTT. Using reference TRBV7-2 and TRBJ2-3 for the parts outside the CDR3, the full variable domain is GAGVSQSPSNKVTEKGKDVELRCDPISGHTALYWYRQSLGQGLEFLIYFQGNSAPDKSGLPSDRFSAERTGGSVSTLTIQRTQQEDSAVYLCASSLNGGATDTQYFGPGTRLTVL.

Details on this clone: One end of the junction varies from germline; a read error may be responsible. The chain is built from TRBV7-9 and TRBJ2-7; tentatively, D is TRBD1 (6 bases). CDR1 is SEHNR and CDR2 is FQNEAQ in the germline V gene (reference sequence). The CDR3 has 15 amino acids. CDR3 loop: CASSKDKDRSPEQYF. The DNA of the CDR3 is TGCGCCAGCAGCAAAGATAAAGACAGGTCCCCCGAGCAGTACTTC.

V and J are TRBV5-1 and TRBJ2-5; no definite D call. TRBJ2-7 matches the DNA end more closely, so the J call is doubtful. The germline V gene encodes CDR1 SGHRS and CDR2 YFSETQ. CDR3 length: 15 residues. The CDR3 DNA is TGCGCCAGCAGCCTAATTGGCAGCGTTACCTACGAGCAGTACTTC. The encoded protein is CASSLIGSVTYEQYF.

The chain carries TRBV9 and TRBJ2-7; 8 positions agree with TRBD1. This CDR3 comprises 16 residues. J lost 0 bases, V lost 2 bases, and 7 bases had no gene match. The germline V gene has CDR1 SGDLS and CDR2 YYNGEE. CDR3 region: CASSVSSGTGSYEQYF. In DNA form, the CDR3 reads TGTGCCAGCAGCGTCTCCTCCGGGACAGGCTCCTACGAGCAGTACTTC.